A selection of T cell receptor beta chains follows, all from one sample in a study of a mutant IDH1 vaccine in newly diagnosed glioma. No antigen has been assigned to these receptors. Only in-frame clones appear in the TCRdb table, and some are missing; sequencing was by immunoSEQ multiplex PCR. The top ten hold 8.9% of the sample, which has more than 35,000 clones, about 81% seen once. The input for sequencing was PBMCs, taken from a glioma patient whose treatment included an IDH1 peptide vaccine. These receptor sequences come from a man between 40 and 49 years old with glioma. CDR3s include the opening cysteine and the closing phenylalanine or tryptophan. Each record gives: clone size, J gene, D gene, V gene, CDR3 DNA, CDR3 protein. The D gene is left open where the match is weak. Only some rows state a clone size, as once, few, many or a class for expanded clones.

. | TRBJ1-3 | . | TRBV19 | TGTGCCAGTACCCCAGCCAGGCAAGGCTCTGGAAACACCATATATTTT | CASTPARQGSGNTIYF
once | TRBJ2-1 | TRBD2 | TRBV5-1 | TGCGCCAGCAGCTTGGAAGCGGGACTTAATGAGCAGTTCTTC | CASSLEAGLNEQFF
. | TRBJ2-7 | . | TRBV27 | TGTGCCAGCAGTTTATCGGGTCGGACCTCCTACGAGCAGTACTTC | CASSLSGRTSYEQYF
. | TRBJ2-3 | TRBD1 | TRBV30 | TGTGCCTGGAGCCGTACAGGGGGCTCAGATACGCAGTATTTT | CAWSRTGGSDTQYF
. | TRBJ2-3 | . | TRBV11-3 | TGTGCCAGCAGCTTAGGAGATACGCAGTATTTT | CASSLGDTQYF
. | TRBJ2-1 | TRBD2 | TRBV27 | TGTGCCAGCAGTACTTTAGCGGGAGGACCCAACAATGAGCAGTTCTTC | CASSTLAGGPNNEQFF
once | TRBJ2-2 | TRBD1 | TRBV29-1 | TGCAGCGCCCAGGGGGCGAACACCGGGGAGCTGTTTTTT | CSAQGANTGELFF
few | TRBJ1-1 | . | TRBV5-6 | TGTGCCAGCGCTCAGGTGGGGAACACTGAAGCTTTCTTT | CASAQVGNTEAFF
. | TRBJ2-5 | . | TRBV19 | TGTGCCAGTAGTATGGGGTTCGAGACCCAGTACTTC | CASSMGFETQYF
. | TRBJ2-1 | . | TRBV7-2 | TGTGCCAGCAGCTTCGACTCATACCGGAATGAGCAGTTCTTC | CASSFDSYRNEQFF
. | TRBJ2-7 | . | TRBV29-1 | TGCAGCGTTGAAGGGGCGGCATCCTACGAGCAGTACTTC | CSVEGAASYEQYF
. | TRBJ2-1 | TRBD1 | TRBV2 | TGTGCCAGCTGCGGACAGGCCCTAAGGAATGAGCAGTTCTTC | CASCGQALRNEQFF
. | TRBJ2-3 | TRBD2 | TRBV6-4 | TGTGCCAGCACTGACAGAGCGGGAACAACAGATACGCAGTATTTT | CASTDRAGTTDTQYF
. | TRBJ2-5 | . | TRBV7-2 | TGTGCCAGCAGCCCAAGGACAGTGGACCCCAAGACCCAGTACTTC | CASSPRTVDPKTQYF
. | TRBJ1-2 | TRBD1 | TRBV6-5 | TGTGCCACTAATCCGGGACAGGGAAGAGGCTACACCTTC | CATNPGQGRGYTF
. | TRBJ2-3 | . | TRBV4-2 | TGTGCCAGCAGCCAAGATAATAGTGGGGGTGCAGGGCTTGGCACAGATACGCAGTATTTT | CASSQDNSGGAGLGTDTQYF
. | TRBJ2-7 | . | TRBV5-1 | TGCGCCAGCAACTGGGGCCAGGGCCCCTACGAGCAGTACTTC | CASNWGQGPYEQYF
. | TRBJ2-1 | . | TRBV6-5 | TGTGCCAGCATGTATGGGTCGGGGCCCTACAATGAGCAGTTCTTC | CASMYGSGPYNEQFF
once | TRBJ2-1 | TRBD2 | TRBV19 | TGTGCCAGTAGTATCTTCGCGGGAGAGGGTGGGAATGAGCAGTTCTTC | CASSIFAGEGGNEQFF
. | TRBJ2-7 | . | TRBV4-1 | TGCGCCAGCAGCATCTCCCCGCGGGACAGGCAGTACTTC | CASSISPRDRQYF
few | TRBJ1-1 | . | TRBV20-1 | TGCAGTGCTAGGGGTGGATCTGAAGCTTTCTTT | CSARGGSEAFF
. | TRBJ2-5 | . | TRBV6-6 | TGTGCCAGCAGTTATAGGGGGGAGACCCAGTACTTC | CASSYRGETQYF
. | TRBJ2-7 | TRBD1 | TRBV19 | TGTGCCAGTAGTATCAACACTGACAGGGGGCACGAGCAGTACTTC | CASSINTDRGHEQYF
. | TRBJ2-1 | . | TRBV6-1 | TGTGCCAGCAGTGAGTATACCTACAATGAGCAGTTCTTC | CASSEYTYNEQFF
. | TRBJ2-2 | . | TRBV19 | TGTGCCAGTAGTACGCCACAGGTCACCGGGGAGCTGTTTTTT | CASSTPQVTGELFF
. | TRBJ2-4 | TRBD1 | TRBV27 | TGTGCCAGCAGCCCCAGGGGGGCCAAAAACATTCAGTACTTC | CASSPRGAKNIQYF
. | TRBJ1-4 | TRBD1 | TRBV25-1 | TGTGCCACCGGACAGGGGGGAAGGGAAAAACTGTTTTTT | CATGQGGREKLFF
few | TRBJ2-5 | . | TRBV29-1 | TGCAGCGGACGGACAGACCAAGAGACCCAGTACTTC | CSGRTDQETQYF
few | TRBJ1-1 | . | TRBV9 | TGTGCCAGCAGCGTAGTGGCCATTTCGAACACTGAAGCTTTCTTT | CASSVVAISNTEAFF
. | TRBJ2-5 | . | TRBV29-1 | TGCAGCGTTAATTCGGGGGCAGGAGGGGAGACCCAGTACTTC | CSVNSGAGGETQYF
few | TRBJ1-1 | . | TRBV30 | TGTGCCTGGAGACTCTGGGGGCGGGAAGCTTTCTTT | CAWRLWGREAFF
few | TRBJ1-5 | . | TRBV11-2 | TGTGCCAGCAGCTTGGGCCCCAATCAGCCCCAGCATTTT | CASSLGPNQPQHF
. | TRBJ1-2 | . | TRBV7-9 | TGTGCCAGCAGCTTAGGTGATGGCTACACCTTC | CASSLGDGYTF
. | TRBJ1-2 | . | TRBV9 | TGTGCCAGCAGCGCGGCAGGGCCTAACTATGGCTACACCTTC | CASSAAGPNYGYTF
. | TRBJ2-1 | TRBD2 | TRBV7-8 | TGTGCCAGCAGCTTAGAGTTAAGCGGGAGCTACAATGAGCAGTTCTTC | CASSLELSGSYNEQFF
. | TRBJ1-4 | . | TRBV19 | TGTGCCAGTAGCACTACAGGGCAGGGAAGAGAAAAACTGTTTTTT | CASSTTGQGREKLFF
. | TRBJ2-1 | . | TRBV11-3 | TGTGCCAGCAGCTTAGAAGCGGCGCGGATCTACAATGAGCAGTTCTTC | CASSLEAARIYNEQFF
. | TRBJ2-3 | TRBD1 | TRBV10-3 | TGTGCCATCAGTGACTGGAGTCAGGGGGCAGATACGCAGTATTTT | CAISDWSQGADTQYF
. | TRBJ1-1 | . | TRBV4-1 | TGCGCCAGCAGCTATGAACCCGGGACCCGCACTGAAGCTTTCTTT | CASSYEPGTRTEAFF
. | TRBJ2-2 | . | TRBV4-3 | TGCGCCAGCAGCCAAGACCGGGACACCGGGGAGCTGTTTTTT | CASSQDRDTGELFF
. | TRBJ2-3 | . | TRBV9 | TGTGCCAGCAGCGGGCGGGACGCAAGGGATACGCAGTATTTT | CASSGRDARDTQYF
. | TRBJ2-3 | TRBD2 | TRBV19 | TGTGCCAGTAGTATACAGGGGACTAGCGGGACGCAGTATTTT | CASSIQGTSGTQYF
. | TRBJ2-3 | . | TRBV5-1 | TGCGCCAGCAGCTGGACCGAACGGAGGACAGATACGCAGTATTTT | CASSWTERRTDTQYF
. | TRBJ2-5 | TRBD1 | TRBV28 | TGTGCCAGCAGTCCTGCCCGACAGGGATACGTGACCCAGTACTTC | CASSPARQGYVTQYF
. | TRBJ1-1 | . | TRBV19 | TGTGCCAGTAGTATTTCCGGGAACACTGAAGCTTTCTTT | CASSISGNTEAFF
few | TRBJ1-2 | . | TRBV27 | TGTGCCAGCAGTTTAGGAGGGAACTATGGCTACACCTTC | CASSLGGNYGYTF
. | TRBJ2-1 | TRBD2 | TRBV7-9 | TGTGCCAGCAGCCCTGGACTAGCGGGAGGGAGTGAGCAGTTCTTC | CASSPGLAGGSEQFF
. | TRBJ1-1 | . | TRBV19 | TGTGCAGCTTCGAGTTCCCCGAACACTGAAGCTTTCTTT | CAASSSPNTEAFF
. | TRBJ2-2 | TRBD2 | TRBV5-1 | TGCGCCAGCAGCTTGACTAGCGGGAGGGCCGGGGAGCTGTTTTTT | CASSLTSGRAGELFF
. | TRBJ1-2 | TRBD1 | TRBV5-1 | TGCGCCAGCAGCCGGGACAGGGGAAGCGGCTACACCTTC | CASSRDRGSGYTF
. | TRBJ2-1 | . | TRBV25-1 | TGTGCCAGCAGCGGGATGCAGCAGTTCTTC | CASSGMQQFF
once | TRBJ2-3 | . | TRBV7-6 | TGTGCCAGCAGCTTAAGGAACACAGATACGCAGTATTTT | CASSLRNTDTQYF
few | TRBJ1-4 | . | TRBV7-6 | TGTGCCAGCAGCGGGCGCGAGGGGGAAAAACTGTTTTTT | CASSGREGEKLFF
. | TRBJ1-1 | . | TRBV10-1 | TGCGCCAGCAGTGGGAACACTGAAGCTTTCTTT | CASSGNTEAFF
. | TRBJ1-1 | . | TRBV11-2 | TGTGCCAGCAGCGATCGCACTGGACGGAACATGAACACTGAAGCTTTCTTT | CASSDRTGRNMNTEAFF
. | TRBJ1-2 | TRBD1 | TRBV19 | TGTGCCAGTAACCCCCTCCGGCAGGGGGGCAACTATGGCTACACCTTC | CASNPLRQGGNYGYTF
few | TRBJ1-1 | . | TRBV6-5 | TGTGCCAGCAGTTACGGCGGGCACGAAGCTTTCTTT | CASSYGGHEAFF
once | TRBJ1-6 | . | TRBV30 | TGTGCCTGGACCGCAGAGAATGATTCACCCCTCCACTTT | CAWTAENDSPLHF
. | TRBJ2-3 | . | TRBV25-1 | TGTGCCAGCAGTTTAATGACAGATACGCAGTATTTT | CASSLMTDTQYF